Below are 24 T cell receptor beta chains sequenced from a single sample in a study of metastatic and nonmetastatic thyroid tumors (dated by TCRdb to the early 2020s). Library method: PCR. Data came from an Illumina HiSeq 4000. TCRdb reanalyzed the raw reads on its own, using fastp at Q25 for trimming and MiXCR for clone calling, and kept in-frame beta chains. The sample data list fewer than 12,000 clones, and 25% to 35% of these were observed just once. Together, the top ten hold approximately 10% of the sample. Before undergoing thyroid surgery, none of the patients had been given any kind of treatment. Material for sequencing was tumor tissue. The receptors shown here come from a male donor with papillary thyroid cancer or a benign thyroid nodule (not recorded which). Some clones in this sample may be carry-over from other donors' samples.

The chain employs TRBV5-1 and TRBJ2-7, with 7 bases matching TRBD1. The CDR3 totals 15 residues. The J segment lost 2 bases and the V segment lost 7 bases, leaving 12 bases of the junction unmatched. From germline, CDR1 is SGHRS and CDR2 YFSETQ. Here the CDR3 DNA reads TGCGCCAGCGCTACCCAAGCAGGGGGACCCTACGAGCAGTACTTC. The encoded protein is CASATQAGGPYEQYF.

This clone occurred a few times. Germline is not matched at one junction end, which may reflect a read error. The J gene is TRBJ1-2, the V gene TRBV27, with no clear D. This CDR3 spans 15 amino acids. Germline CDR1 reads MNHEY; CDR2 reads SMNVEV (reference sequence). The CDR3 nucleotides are TGTGCCAGCAGTTTTAGGCAGGTAGTGAACTATTGCTACACCTTC. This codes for CASSFRQVVNYCYTF.

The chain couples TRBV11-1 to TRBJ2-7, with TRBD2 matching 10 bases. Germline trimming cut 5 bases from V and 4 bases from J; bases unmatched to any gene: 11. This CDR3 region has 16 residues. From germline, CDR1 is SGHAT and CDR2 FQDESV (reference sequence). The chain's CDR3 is CASSHPSGREGYEQYF. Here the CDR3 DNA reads TGTGCCAGCAGCCATCCCAGCGGGAGGGAGGGGTACGAGCAGTACTTC.

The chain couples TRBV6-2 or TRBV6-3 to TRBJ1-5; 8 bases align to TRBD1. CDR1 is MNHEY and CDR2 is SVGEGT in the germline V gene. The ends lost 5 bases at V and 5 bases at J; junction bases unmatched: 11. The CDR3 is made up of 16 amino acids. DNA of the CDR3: TGTGCCAGCAGTCGAAGGTGGGACAGGACTGATCAGCCCCAGCATTTT. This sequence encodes CASSRRWDRTDQPQHF.

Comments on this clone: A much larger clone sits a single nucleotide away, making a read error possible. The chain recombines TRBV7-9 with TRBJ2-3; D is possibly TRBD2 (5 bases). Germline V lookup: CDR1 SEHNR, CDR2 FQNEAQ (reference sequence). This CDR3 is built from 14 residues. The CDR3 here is CSSSTDYGADTQYF. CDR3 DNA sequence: TGTTCCAGCAGCACCGACTACGGGGCAGATACGCAGTATTTT.

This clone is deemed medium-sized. CDR3 bases: TGTGCCAGCAGAAACCCCGGGACAGTGACGGCTTTCTTT. This sequence encodes CASRNPGTVTAFF. The chain carries TRBV6-2 or TRBV6-3 and TRBJ1-1, with 7 bases that match TRBD1. The germline gives CDR1 MNHEY, CDR2 SVGEGT. The CDR3 covers 13 residues. Trimming at V came to 6 bases and at J to 11 bases, leaving 12 bases not matched to a gene.

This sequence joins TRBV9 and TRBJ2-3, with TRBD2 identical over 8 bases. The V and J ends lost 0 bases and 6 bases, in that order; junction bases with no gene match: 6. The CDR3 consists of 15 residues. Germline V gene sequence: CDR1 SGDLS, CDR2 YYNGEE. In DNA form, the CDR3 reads TGTGCCAGCAGCGTAGCGGGAGGGCCAGGGGATACGCAGTATTTT. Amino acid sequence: CASSVAGGPGDTQYF. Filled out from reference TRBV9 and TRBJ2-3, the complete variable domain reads DSGVTQTPKHLITATGQRVTLRCSPRSGDLSVYWYQQSLDQGLQFLIQYYNGEERAKGNILERFSAQQFPDLHSELNLSSLELGDSALYFCASSVAGGPGDTQYFGPGTRLTVL.

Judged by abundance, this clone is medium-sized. In nucleotides, the CDR3 is TGCAGTGCTAGTCCCGGACTGGGAAGAGTTTACGAGCAGTACGTC. Protein: CSASPGLGRVYEQYV. The chain employs TRBV20-1 and TRBJ2-7; tentatively, D is TRBD2 (5 bases). Trimming cost V 3 bases and J 4 bases, with 19 bases left between them. There are 15 residues in the CDR3. CDR1 and CDR2 from the germline V gene are DFQATT and SNEGSKA (reference sequence).

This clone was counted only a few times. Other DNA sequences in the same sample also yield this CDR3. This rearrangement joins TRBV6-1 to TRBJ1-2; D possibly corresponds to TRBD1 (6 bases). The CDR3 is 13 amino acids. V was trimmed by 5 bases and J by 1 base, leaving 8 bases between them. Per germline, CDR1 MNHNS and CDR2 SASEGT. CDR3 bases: TGTGCCAGCAGTCGGGACATTAACTATGGCTACACCTTC. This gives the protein CASSRDINYGYTF.

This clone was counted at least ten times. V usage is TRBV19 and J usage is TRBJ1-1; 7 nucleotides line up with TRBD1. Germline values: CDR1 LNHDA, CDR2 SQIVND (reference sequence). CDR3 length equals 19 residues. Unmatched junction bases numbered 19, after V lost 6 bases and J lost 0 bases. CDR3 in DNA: TGTGCCAGTAGCCCCCTCCCCCTCGGACAGGTAACGATGAACACTGAAGCTTTCTTT. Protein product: CASSPLPLGQVTMNTEAFF.

DNA for the CDR3: TGTGCCAGCAGTGAAGCACCAGGGGGGTTGCAGCCCCAGCATTTT. Residues: CASSEAPGGLQPQHF. The chain has TRBV6-1 and TRBJ1-5, with 7 bases that match TRBD1. This CDR3 contains 15 residues. J was trimmed by 7 bases and V by 0 bases; bases with no gene match: 6. Germline CDR1 and CDR2: MNHNS and SASEGT.

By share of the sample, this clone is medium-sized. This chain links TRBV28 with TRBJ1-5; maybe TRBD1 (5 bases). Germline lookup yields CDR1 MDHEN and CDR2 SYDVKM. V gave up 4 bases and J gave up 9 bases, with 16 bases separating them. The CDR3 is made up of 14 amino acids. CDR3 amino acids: CASSWDGTFRPQHF. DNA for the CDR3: TGTGCCAGCAGTTGGGACGGGACTTTCAGGCCCCAGCATTTT.

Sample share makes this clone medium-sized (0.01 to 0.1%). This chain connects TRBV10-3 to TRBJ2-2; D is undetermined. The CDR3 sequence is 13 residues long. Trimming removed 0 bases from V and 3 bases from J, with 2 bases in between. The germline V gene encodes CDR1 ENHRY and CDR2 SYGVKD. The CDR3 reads CAISESDTGELFF. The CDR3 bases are TGTGCCATCAGTGAGTCGGACACCGGGGAGCTGTTTTTT.

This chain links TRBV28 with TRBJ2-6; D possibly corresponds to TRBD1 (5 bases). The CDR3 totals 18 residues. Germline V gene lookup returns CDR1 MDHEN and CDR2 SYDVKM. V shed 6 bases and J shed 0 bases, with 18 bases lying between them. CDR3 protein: CASSDIRQIPSGANVLTF. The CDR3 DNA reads TGTGCCAGCAGCGATATAAGACAGATTCCCTCTGGGGCCAACGTCCTGACTTTC.

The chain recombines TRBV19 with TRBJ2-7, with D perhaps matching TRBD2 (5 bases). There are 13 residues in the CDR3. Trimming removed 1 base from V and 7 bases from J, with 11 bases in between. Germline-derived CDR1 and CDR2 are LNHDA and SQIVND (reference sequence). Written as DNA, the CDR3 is TGTGCCAGTAGTATAGGAACGGGGATGGAGCAGTACTTC. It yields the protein CASSIGTGMEQYF.

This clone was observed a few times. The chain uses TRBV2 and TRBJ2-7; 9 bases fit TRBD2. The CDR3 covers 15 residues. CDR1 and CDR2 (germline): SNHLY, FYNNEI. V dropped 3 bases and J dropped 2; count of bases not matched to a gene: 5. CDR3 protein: CASSEELAGTYEQYF. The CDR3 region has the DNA TGTGCCAGCAGTGAGGAGCTAGCGGGGACCTACGAGCAGTACTTC.

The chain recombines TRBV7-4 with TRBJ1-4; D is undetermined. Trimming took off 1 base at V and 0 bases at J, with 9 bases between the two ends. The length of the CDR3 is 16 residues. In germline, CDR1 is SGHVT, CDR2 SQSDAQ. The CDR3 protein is CASSLVKLATNEKLFF. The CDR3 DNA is TGTGCCAGCAGCTTAGTAAAACTTGCAACTAATGAAAAACTGTTTTTT.

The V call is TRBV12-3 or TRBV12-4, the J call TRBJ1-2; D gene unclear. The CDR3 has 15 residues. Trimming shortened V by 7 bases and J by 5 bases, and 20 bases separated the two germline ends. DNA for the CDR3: TGTGCCAGCACCGATGTCGTGGCGCAGTCATATGGCTACACCTTC. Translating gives CASTDVVAQSYGYTF.

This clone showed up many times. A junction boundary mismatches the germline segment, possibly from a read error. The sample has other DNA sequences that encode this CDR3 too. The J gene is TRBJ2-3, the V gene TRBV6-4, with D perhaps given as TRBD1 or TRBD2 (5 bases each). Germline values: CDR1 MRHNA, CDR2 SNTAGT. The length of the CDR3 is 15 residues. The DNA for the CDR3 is TGTGCCAGCAGTGATTCGGCAGGGAGCACGGATACGCAGTATTTT. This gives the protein CASSDSAGSTDTQYF.

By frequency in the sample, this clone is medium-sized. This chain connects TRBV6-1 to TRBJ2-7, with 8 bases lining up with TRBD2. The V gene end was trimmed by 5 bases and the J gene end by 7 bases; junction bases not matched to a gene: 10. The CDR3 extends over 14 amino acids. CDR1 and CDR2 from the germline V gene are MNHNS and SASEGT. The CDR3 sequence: CASSSGTSLWEQYF. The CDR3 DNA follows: TGTGCCAGCAGTTCAGGGACTAGTTTGTGGGAGCAGTACTTC.

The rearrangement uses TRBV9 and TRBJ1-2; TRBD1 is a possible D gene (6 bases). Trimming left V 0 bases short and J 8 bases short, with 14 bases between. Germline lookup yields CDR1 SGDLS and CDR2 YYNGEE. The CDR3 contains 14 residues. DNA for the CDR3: TGTGCCAGCAGCGTAGGGACAGTTGGGGGGGGCTACACCTTC. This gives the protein CASSVGTVGGGYTF.

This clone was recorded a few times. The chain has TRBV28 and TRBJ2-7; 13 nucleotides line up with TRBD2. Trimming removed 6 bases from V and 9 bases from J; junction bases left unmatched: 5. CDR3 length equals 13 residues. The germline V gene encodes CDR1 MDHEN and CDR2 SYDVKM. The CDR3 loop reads CASRVGTSGAQYF. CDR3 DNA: TGTGCCAGCAGAGTAGGGACTAGCGGGGCGCAGTACTTC. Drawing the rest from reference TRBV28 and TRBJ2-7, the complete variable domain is DVKVTQSSRYLVKRTGEKVFLECVQDMDHENMFWYRQDPGLGLRLIYFSYDVKMKEKGDIPEGYSVSREKKERFSLILESASTNQTSMYLCASRVGTSGAQYFGPGTRLTVT.

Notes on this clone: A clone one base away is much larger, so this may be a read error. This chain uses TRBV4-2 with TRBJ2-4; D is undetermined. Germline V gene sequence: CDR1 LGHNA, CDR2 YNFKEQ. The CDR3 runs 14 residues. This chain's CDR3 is CASSQNEAKNIQCF. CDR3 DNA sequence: TGTGCCAGCAGCCAAAACGAAGCCAAAAACATTCAGTGCTTC.

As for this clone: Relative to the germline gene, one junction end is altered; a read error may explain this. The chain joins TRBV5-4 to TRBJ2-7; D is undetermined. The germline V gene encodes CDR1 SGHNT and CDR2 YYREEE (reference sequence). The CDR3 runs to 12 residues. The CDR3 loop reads CAISLRPGEQYF. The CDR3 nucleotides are TGTGCCATCAGCCTCCGACCCGGGGAGCAGTACTTC. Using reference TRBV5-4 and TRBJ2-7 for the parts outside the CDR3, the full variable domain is ETGVTQSPTHLIKTRGQQVTLRCSSQSGHNTVSWYQQALGQGPQFIFQYYREEENGRGNFPPRFSGLQFPNYSSELNVNALELDDSALYLCAISLRPGEQYFGPGTRLTVT.